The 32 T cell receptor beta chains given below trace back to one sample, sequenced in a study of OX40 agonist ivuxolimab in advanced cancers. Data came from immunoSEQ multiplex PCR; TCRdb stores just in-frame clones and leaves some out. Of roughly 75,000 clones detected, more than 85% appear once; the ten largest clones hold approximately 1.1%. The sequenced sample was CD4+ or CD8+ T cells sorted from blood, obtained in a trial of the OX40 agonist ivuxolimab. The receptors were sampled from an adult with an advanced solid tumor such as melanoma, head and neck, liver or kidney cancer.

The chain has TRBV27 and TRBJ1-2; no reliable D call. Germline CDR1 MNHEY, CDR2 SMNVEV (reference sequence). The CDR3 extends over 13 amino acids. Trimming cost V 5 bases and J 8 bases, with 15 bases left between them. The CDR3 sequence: CASSPDGGRGYTF. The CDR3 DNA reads TGTGCCAGCAGTCCTGACGGTGGGAGAGGCTACACCTTC.

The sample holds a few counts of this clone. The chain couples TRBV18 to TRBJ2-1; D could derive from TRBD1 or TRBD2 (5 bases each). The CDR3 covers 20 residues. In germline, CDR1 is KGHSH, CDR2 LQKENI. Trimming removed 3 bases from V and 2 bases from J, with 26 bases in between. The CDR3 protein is CASSPTTGLAVALTYNEQFF. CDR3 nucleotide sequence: TGTGCCAGCTCACCTACTACAGGTCTAGCCGTAGCCCTCACCTACAATGAGCAGTTCTTC.

CDR3 DNA sequence: TGTGCCAGCAGCTTGGATCCTTCCACAGATACGCAGTATTTT. Encoded protein: CASSLDPSTDTQYF. J is TRBJ2-3 and V is TRBV5-5, with D uncertain. This CDR3 is built from 14 residues. Trimming pared 0 bases from V and 2 bases from J, leaving 7 bases between. In germline, CDR1 is SGHKS, CDR2 YYEKEE (reference sequence).

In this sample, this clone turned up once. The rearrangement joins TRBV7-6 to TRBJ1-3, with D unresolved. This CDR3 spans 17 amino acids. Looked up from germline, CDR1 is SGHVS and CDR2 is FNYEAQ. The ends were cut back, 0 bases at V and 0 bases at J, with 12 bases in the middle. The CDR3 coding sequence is TGTGCCAGCAGCTTAGCGCATGTAAGGAACTCTGGAAACACCATATATTTT. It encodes CASSLAHVRNSGNTIYF.

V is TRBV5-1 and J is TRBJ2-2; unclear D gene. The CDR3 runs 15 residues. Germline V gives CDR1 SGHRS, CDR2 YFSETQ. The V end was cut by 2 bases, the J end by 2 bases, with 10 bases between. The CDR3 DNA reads TGCGCCAGCAGCTTAATCGCGCGTAACACCGGGGAGCTGTTTTTT. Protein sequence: CASSLIARNTGELFF.

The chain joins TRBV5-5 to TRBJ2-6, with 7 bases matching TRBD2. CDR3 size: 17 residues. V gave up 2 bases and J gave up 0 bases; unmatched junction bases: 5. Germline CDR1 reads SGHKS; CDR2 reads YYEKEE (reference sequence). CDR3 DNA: TGTGCCAGCAGCTTACGGGGAGGGGACTCTGGGGCCAACGTCCTGACTTTC. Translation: CASSLRGGDSGANVLTF.

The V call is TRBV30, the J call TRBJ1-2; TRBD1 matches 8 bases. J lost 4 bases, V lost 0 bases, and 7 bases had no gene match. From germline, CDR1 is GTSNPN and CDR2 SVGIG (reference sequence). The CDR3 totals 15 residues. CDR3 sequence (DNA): TGTGCCTGGAGTGTACCAACAGGGGGAGGCTATGGCTACACCTTC. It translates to CAWSVPTGGGYGYTF.

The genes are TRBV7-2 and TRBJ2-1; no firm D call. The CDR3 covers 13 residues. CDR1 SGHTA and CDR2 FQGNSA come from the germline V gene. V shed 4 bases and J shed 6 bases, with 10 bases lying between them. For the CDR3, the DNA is TGTGCCAGCAGCTCCGGGCCTTCCAATGAGCAGTTCTTC. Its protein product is CASSSGPSNEQFF. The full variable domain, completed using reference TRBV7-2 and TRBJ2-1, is GAGVSQSPSNKVTEKGKDVELRCDPISGHTALYWYRQSLGQGLEFLIYFQGNSAPDKSGLPSDRFSAERTGGSVSTLTIQRTQQEDSAVYLCASSSGPSNEQFFGPGTRLTVL.

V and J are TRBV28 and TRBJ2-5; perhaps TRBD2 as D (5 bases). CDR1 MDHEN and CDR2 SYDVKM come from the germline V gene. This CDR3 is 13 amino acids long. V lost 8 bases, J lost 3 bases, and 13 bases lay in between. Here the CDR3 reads CASQDLYKETQYF. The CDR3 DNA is TGTGCCAGCCAGGACTTATACAAAGAGACCCAGTACTTC.

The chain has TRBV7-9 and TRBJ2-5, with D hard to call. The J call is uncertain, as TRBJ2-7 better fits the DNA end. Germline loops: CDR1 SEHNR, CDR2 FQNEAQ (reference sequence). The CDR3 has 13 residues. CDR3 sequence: CASSHTSEYEQYF. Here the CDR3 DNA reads TGTGCCAGCAGCCATACTTCCGAGTACGAGCAGTACTTC.

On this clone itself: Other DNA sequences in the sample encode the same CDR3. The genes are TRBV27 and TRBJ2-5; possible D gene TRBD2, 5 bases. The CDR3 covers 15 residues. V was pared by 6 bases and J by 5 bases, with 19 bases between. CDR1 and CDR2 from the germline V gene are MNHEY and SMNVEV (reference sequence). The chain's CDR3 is CASRPLQITGETQYF. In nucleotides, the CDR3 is TGTGCCAGCAGACCCCTACAGATCACGGGGGAGACCCAGTACTTC.

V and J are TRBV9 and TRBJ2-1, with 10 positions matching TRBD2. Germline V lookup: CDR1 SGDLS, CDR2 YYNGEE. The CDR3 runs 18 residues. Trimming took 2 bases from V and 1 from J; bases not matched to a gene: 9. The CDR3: CASSVSSGSWMSYNEQFF. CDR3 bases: TGTGCCAGCAGCGTGTCTAGCGGGAGCTGGATGTCCTACAATGAGCAGTTCTTC. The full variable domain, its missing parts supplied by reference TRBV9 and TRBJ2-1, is DSGVTQTPKHLITATGQRVTLRCSPRSGDLSVYWYQQSLDQGLQFLIQYYNGEERAKGNILERFSAQQFPDLHSELNLSSLELGDSALYFCASSVSSGSWMSYNEQFFGPGTRLTVL.

The CDR3 is CASSLLWQENGYTF. As DNA, the CDR3 is TGTGCCAGCAGCTTGTTATGGCAGGAAAATGGCTACACCTTC. The chain couples TRBV5-6 to TRBJ1-2; D uncertain. Between the trimmed V and J ends, which lost 1 base and 6 bases, there was a span of 13 bases. Looked up from germline, CDR1 is SGHDT and CDR2 is YYEEEE. The CDR3 length is 14 residues.

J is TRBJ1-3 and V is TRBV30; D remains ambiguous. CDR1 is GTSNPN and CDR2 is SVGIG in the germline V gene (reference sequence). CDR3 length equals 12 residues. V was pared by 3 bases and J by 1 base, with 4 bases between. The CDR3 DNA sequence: TGTGCCTGGAGGTCTTCTGGAAACACCATATATTTT. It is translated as CAWRSSGNTIYF.

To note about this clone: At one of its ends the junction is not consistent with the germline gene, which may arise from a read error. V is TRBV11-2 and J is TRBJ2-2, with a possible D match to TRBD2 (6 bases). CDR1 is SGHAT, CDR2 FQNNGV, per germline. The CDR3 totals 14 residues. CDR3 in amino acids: CASSLAGYGGELLF. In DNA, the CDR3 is TGTGCCAGCAGCTTAGCGGGATATGGCGGGGAGCTGCTTTTT.

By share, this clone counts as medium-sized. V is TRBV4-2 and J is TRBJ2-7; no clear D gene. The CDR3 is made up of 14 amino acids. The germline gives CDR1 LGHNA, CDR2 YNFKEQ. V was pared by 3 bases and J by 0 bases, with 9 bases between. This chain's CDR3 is CASSQDANSYEQYF. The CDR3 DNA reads TGTGCCAGCAGCCAGGATGCAAACTCCTACGAGCAGTACTTC.

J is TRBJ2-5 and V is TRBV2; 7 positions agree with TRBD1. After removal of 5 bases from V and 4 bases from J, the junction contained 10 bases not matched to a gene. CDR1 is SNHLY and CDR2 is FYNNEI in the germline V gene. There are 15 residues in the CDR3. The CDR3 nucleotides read TGTGCCAGCAGTCCCGACAGGGTAGGGATAGAGACCCAGTACTTC. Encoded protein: CASSPDRVGIETQYF.

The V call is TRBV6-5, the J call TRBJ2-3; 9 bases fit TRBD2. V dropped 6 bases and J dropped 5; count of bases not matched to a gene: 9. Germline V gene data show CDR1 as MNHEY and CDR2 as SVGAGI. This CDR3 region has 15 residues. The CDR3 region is CASRKIAGVGDTQYF. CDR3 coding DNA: TGTGCCAGCAGAAAAATAGCGGGAGTTGGAGATACGCAGTATTTT.

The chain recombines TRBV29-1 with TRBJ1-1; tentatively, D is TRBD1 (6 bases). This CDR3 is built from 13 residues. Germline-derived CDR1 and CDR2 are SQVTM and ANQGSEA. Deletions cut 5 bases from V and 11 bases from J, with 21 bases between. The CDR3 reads CSVRPRGGPRAFF. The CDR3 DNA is TGCAGCGTTCGTCCGCGGGGGGGGCCGCGGGCTTTCTTT.

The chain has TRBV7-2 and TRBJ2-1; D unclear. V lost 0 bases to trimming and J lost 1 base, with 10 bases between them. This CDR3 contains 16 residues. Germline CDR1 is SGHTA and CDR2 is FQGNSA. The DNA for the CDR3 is TGTGCCAGCAGCTTAGCGCCCGGCCTTTCCTACAATGAGCAGTTCTTC. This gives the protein CASSLAPGLSYNEQFF. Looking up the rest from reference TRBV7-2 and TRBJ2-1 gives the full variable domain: GAGVSQSPSNKVTEKGKDVELRCDPISGHTALYWYRQSLGQGLEFLIYFQGNSAPDKSGLPSDRFSAERTGGSVSTLTIQRTQQEDSAVYLCASSLAPGLSYNEQFFGPGTRLTVL.

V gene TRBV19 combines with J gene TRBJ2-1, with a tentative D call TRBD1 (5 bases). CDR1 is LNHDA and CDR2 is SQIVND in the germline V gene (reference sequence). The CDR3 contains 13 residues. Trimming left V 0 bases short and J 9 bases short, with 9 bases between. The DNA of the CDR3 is TGTGCCAGTAGTATAGATTGGGGCGGTGAGCAGTTCTTC. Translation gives CASSIDWGGEQFF.

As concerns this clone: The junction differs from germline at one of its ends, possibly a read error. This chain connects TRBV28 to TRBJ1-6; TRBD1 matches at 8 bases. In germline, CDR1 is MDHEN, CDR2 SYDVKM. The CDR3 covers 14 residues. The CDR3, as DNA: TGTGCCAGCAGCTTATCAGGGGGCCTTATGCCCCTCCACTTT. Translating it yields CASSLSGGLMPLHF.

CDR3 amino acids: CSVSREGQGAYGYTF. The CDR3 coding sequence is TGCAGCGTTTCCCGAGAGGGACAGGGGGCATATGGCTACACCTTC. The V and J genes are TRBV29-1 and TRBJ1-2; 12 nucleotides align to TRBD1. Germline assignment: CDR1 SQVTM and CDR2 ANQGSEA. The CDR3 is made up of 15 amino acids. Trimming at V came to 5 bases and at J to 5 bases, leaving 9 bases not matched to a gene.

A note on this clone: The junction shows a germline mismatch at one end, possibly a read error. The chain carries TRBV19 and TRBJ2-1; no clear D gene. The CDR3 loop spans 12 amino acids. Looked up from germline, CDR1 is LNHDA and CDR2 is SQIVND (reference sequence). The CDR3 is CAGSMSGYEQFF. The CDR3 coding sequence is TGTGCCGGTAGTATGAGTGGCTATGAGCAGTTCTTC.

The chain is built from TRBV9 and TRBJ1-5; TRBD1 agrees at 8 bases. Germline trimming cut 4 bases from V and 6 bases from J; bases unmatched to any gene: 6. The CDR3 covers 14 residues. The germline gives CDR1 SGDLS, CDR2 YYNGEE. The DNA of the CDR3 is TGTGCCAGCAGCTTGGGACAGGACAGTCAGCCCCAGCATTTT. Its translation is CASSLGQDSQPQHF.

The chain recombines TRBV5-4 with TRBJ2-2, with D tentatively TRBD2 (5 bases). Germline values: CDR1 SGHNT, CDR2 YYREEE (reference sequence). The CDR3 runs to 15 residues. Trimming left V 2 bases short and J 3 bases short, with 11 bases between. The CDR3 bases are TGTGCCAGCAGCTTAGGTGACTACGACACCGGGGAGCTGTTTTTT. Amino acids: CASSLGDYDTGELFF.

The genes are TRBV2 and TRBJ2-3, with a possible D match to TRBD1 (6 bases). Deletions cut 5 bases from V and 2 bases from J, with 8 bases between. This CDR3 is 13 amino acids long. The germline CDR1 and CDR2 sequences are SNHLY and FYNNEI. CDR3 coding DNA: TGTGCCAGCAGTTACAGGGTCACAGATACGCAGTATTTT. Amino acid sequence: CASSYRVTDTQYF.

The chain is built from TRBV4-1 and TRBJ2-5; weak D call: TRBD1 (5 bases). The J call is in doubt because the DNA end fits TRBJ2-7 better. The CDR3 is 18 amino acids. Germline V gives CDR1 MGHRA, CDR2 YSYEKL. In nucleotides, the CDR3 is TGCGCCAGCAGCCAAGATCTCCCCGACCGACAGTTTATCTACGAGCAGTACTTC. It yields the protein CASSQDLPDRQFIYEQYF.

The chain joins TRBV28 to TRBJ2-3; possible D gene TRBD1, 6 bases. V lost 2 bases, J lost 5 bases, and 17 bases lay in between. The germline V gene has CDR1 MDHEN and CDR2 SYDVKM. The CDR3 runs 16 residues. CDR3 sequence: CASSLRGTGTGDTQYF. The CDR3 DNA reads TGTGCCAGCAGTTTAAGGGGTACAGGGACGGGAGATACGCAGTATTTT.

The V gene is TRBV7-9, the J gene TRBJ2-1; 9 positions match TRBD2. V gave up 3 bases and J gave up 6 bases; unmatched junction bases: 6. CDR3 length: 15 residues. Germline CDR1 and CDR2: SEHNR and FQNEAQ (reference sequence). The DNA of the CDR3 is TGTGCCAGCAGCTTGACTAGCGGCCCCTCCAATGAGCAGTTCTTC. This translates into CASSLTSGPSNEQFF.

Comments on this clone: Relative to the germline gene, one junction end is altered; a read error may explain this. The CDR3 reads CTSSEYLASGSHEQYF. The CDR3, as DNA: TGTACCAGCAGTGAATATCTCGCTAGCGGGAGTCACGAGCAGTACTTC. V usage is TRBV25-1 and J usage is TRBJ2-7; 10 bases agree with TRBD2. CDR1 MGHDK and CDR2 SYGVNS come from the germline V gene. The CDR3 runs to 16 residues.

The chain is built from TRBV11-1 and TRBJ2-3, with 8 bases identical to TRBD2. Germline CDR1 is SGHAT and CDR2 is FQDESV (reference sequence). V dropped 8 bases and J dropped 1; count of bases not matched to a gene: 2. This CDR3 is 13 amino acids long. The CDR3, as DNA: TGTGCCAGCTCGACTAGCGGCACAGATACGCAGTATTTT. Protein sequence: CASSTSGTDTQYF.